Listed below are T cell receptor beta chains from one sample, sequenced in a study of liver allograft versus peripheral blood T cells. In TCRdb, the reads were re-called with MiXCR into one record per CDR3 protein. The sample holds about 14,000 distinct CDR3 sequences, approximately 22% seen once. These receptors originate from a human patient who had a liver transplant. Some T cells may be the graft donor's. Both conserved end residues are part of each CDR3. Each record gives: clone size, J gene, D gene, V gene, CDR3 DNA, CDR3 protein. The D gene is left open where the match is weak. A row's size may be missing; if present it is once, few, many or a size class.

many	TRBJ2-1	-	TRBV27	TGTGCCAGCAGGCCCCAGGGTGAGCTGCGAAAGAATGAGCAGTTCTTC	CASRPQGELRKNEQFF
-	TRBJ2-2	-	TRBV18	TGTGCCAGCTCACCCGATCAGGTCCGGGAGCTGTTTTTT	CASSPDQVRELFF
few	TRBJ1-3	-	TRBV20-1	TGCAGTGCTGGTCAGGGACTTTCTGGAAACACCATATATTTT	CSAGQGLSGNTIYF
few	TRBJ2-2	TRBD1	TRBV6-5	TGTGCCAGCAGTTGGGACAGTCAACCTCCCACCGGGGAGCTGTTTTTT	CASSWDSQPPTGELFF
medium-sized	TRBJ1-6	-	TRBV5-4	TGTGCCAGCAGCTTTGAGGGGAATCCCTATAATTCACCCCTCCACTTT	CASSFEGNPYNSPLHF
-	TRBJ1-4	TRBD1	TRBV28	TGTGCCAGCGGGTTAGGACAGGGAGAACTGTTTTTT	CASGLGQGELFF
-	TRBJ1-1	TRBD1	TRBV12-3/TRBV12-4	TGTGCCAGCAGTTTACTTACCCTCCGGGACAGGGACATGAACACTGAAGCTTTCTTT	CASSLLTLRDRDMNTEAFF
-	TRBJ2-3	TRBD2	TRBV2	TGTGCCAGCCGAGGACTAGATTCTTACACAGATACGCAGTATTTT	CASRGLDSYTDTQYF
-	TRBJ1-6	-	TRBV7-2	TGTGCCAGCGGTCTGGGCCGGGCTGCCCTCCACTTT	CASGLGRAALHF
many	TRBJ1-1	-	TRBV19	TGTGCCAGTAGTATTCGAACGAACACTGAAGCTTTCTTT	CASSIRTNTEAFF
few	TRBJ2-2	-	TRBV19	TGTGCCAGTAGTATGGCAGGGGAAGGGTCCGGGGAGCTGTTTTTT	CASSMAGEGSGELFF
-	TRBJ1-2	-	TRBV30	TGTGCCTGGAGTCTTCCCCCAGGGTTATATGGCTACACCTTC	CAWSLPPGLYGYTF
-	TRBJ2-7	TRBD1	TRBV12-3/TRBV12-4	TGTGCCAGCAGCTCATCCCGGGACAGCGTCTACGAGCAGTACTTC	CASSSSRDSVYEQYF
-	TRBJ1-2	TRBD1	TRBV20-1	TGCAGTGTTGGAGGGGGCGCGGACTATGGCTACACCTTC	CSVGGGADYGYTF
-	TRBJ2-3	-	TRBV7-2	TGTGCCAGCAGCTTAACTAAAGCGGATACGCAGTATTTT	CASSLTKADTQYF
few	TRBJ1-1	-	TRBV20-1	TGCAGTGCTAGGGCTGACGGATTCACTGAAGCTTTCTTT	CSARADGFTEAFF
many	TRBJ1-3	-	TRBV20-1	TGCAGTGCGCGGGAGCGGGGGGTCTCTGGAAACACCATATATTTT	CSARERGVSGNTIYF
many	TRBJ1-3	-	TRBV10-3	TGTGCCACTAGGGACTCCTCTGGAAACACCATATATTTT	CATRDSSGNTIYF
many	TRBJ2-7	-	TRBV7-2	TGTGCCAGCAGCTTAGGTGGGCAATACGAGCAGTACTTC	CASSLGGQYEQYF
many	TRBJ2-1	-	TRBV7-2	TGTGCCAGCAGCTTAAGGGGTGTGGGAAATGAGCAGTTCTTC	CASSLRGVGNEQFF
-	TRBJ1-4	TRBD1	TRBV7-9	TGTGCCAGCAGCACCGGGACAGGGTTATACGGAAAACTGTTTTTT	CASSTGTGLYGKLFF
-	TRBJ2-5	-	TRBV19	TGTGCCAGTGGGTGGGGTCAAGAGACCCAGTACTTC	CASGWGQETQYF
-	TRBJ2-5	TRBD2	TRBV10-3	TGTGCCATCAGTGAGCAGGGAGCGGGGGAGACCCAGTACTTC	CAISEQGAGETQYF
few	TRBJ1-2	-	TRBV14	TGTGCCAGCAGCCAAGATATTAGGGATGCGAACTATGGCTACACCTTC	CASSQDIRDANYGYTF
few	TRBJ1-2	-	TRBV19	TGTGCCAGTATAGACTCGCAGGGTCCATATGGCTACACCTTC	CASIDSQGPYGYTF
-	TRBJ2-7	-	TRBV18	TGTGCCAGCTCACCATCGTCCTCTAGTGTCATCTACGAGCAGTACTTC	CASSPSSSSVIYEQYF
-	TRBJ1-3	-	TRBV9	TGTGCCAGCAGCTCCCAACAGGGATTGAGAGGAAACACCATATATTTT	CASSSQQGLRGNTIYF
few	TRBJ1-2	-	TRBV10-3	TGTGCCATCAGTGAGTCTCAAGGGGATCATGGCTACACCTTC	CAISESQGDHGYTF
many	TRBJ1-2	-	TRBV6-2/TRBV6-3	TGTGCCAGCAGTTACCCTGGTCCGGGACAAACCTTC	CASSYPGPGQTF
few	TRBJ2-2	-	TRBV7-9	TGTGCCAGCAGCTTAGGGACTGTCACCGGGGAGCTGTTTTTT	CASSLGTVTGELFF
many	TRBJ2-1	TRBD2	TRBV10-3	TGTGCCATCAGCACCCTGGGGGGCGGGGGGACCAATGAGCAGTTCTTC	CAISTLGGGGTNEQFF
many	TRBJ1-1	-	TRBV27	TGTGCCAGCAGTGCCTTCGGGGGTATTAACACTGAAGCTTTCTTT	CASSAFGGINTEAFF
-	TRBJ1-6	-	TRBV7-2	TGTGCCAGCAGCCCAAACAGGGCGATAGGGTCACCCCTCCACTTT	CASSPNRAIGSPLHF
many	TRBJ2-1	TRBD2	TRBV18	TGTGCCAGCTCACCCGGGGGGGATGAGCAGTTCTTC	CASSPGGDEQFF
medium-sized	TRBJ1-2	-	TRBV10-3	TGTGCCATCAGTGAGGCAAGCGGACAGACTAGCTATGGCTACACCTTC	CAISEASGQTSYGYTF
few	TRBJ2-7	-	TRBV12-3/TRBV12-4	TGTGCCAGCAGTCCCGGGACAAGGGGCTACGAGCAGTACTTC	CASSPGTRGYEQYF
few	TRBJ1-5	-	TRBV6-2/TRBV6-3	TGTGCCAGCAGTTACTCGGAGGGGCAACCCTCGCATCAGCCCCAGCATTTT	CASSYSEGQPSHQPQHF
once	TRBJ1-1	TRBD1	TRBV7-3	TGTGCCAGCAGCCCCGGGACAGTCAACACTGAAGCTTTCTTT	CASSPGTVNTEAFF
many	TRBJ1-6	-	TRBV6-6	TGTGCCAGCGGGACCTCTATGAGAGGTAATTCACCCCTCCACTTT	CASGTSMRGNSPLHF
-	TRBJ1-2	TRBD1	TRBV12-5	TGTGCTAGTGGTTCCCGGGACAGGGACTATGGCTACACCTTC	CASGSRDRDYGYTF
medium-sized	TRBJ1-2	-	TRBV19	TGTGCCAGTAGTGCGTCAGGACAGAGACCTTATGGCTACACCTTC	CASSASGQRPYGYTF
few	TRBJ2-7	-	TRBV5-6	TGTGCCAGCAGCTTGGGATGGGGGGGCCTGACCTACGAGCAGTACTTC	CASSLGWGGLTYEQYF
-	TRBJ1-6	-	TRBV11-2	TGTGCCAGCAGCTTATCGGCGGGCTATTCACCCCTCCACTTT	CASSLSAGYSPLHF